Included here is one T cell receptor beta chain sequence, with context. RNA totalling roughly 0.45 to 1 ug underwent reverse transcription with random hexamers. TCRdb redid the calling of the immunoSEQ multiplex PCR reads with MiXCR, one entry per CDR3 protein. The sample lists about 240,000 distinct CDR3 sequences, 96% occurring once. This CDR3 is 14 amino acids long. CDR1 is MDHEN, CDR2 SYDVKM, per germline. Trimming shortened V by 2 bases and J by 10 bases, and 15 bases separated the two germline ends. This record comes from a study of CD8 T cells in Susac syndrome. Sample: CD4+ T cells from PBMCs. The J gene is TRBJ2-1, the V gene TRBV28, with D perhaps TRBD2 (5 bases). The sequence was collected from a human donor with Susac syndrome. The CDR3 sequence: CASSLMDWRREQFF. In DNA form, the CDR3 reads TGTGCCAGCAGTTTAATGGACTGGAGAAGAGAGCAGTTCTTC.